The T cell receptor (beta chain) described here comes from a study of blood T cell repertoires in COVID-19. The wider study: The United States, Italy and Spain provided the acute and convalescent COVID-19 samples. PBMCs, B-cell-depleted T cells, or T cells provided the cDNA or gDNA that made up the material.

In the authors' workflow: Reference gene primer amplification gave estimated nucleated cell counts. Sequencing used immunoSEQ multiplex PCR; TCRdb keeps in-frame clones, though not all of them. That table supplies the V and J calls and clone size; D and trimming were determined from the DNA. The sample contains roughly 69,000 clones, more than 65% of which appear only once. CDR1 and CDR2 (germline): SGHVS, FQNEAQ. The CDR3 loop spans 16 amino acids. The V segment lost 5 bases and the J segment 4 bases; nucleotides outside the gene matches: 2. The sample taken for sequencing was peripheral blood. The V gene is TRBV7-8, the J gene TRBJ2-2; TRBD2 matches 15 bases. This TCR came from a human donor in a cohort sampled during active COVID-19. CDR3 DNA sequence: TGTGCCAGCAGCACGGGACTAGCGGGGGGCACCGGGGAGCTGTTTTTT. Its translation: CASSTGLAGGTGELFF.